The following is a TCR beta chain sequence with its context. Its target is not known. The record originates from a study of persistence of HIV-infected CD4 T cells. Background on the study: Donors had been on suppressive ART for a median of approximately eight years.

This was the immunoSEQ version 4 assay in survey mode. TCRdb's table, derived via immunoSEQ multiplex PCR, lists solely in-frame clones and lacks some. The profile shows roughly 64,000 clones, just under 75% of them singletons. CDR1 WSHSY and CDR2 SAAADI come from the germline V gene. Trimming pared 3 bases from V and 1 base from J, leaving 6 bases between. The CDR3 is 13 amino acids. The stimulus was an HIV-1 Gag 15-mer peptide pool, approximately 0.93 ug/peptide/mL. Memory cells lacking CD40L and CD69 with high CD45RO were sorted. These HIV-1-infected adults initiated suppressive ART in chronic infection. For around 19 hours, CD8-depleted PBMCs received anti-CD28/CD49d costimulation, a CD40-blocking antibody and enfuvirtide. Study-level results: Within sorted populations, more oligoclonal TCRs accompanied more oligoclonal proviruses.

The receptor comes from an adult man with HIV who was CMV-seropositive. The gene calls are TRBV10-2 and TRBJ1-1; unclear D gene. The sample was CD4+ T cells sorted from PBMCs after roughly 19-hour stimulation, taken from a patient who received antiretroviral therapy. The CDR3 nucleotides are TGCGCCAGCAGTGACGTTACGAACACTGAAGCTTTCTTT. Amino acids: CASSDVTNTEAFF.